This T cell receptor (beta chain) was recorded in a study of OX40 agonist ivuxolimab in advanced cancers. General study findings and limits: There were, on average, more expanded clones in CD8+ T cells than in CD4+.

Clones were sequenced by immunoSEQ multiplex PCR, and TCRdb holds only the in-frame ones, with some missing. The sample contains fewer than 45,000 clones, more than 70% of which appear only once. This clone has a single count. The target antigen is unknown. CDR1 and CDR2 from the germline V gene are MNHEY and SVGAGI. V was clipped by 1 base and J by 3 bases, with 7 bases between them. The CDR3 sequence is 13 residues long. Sequenced here: CD4+ or CD8+ T cells sorted from blood, sampled in a trial of the OX40 agonist ivuxolimab. V and J are TRBV6-5 and TRBJ2-7, with TRBD2 as a possible D gene (5 bases). The receptor's source is an adult with an advanced solid tumor such as melanoma, head and neck, liver or kidney cancer. The CDR3 nucleotides read TGTGCCAGCAGTTACTGGGCGGGCTACGAGCAGTACTTC. It is translated as CASSYWAGYEQYF.